The 24 T cell receptor beta chains below all came from one sample that was sequenced in a study of cytomegalovirus exposure and HLA in healthy donors. The PCR had 60 Vbeta and 13 Jbeta primers. Some clones are missing from TCRdb's copy, which holds only in-frame ones; the method was immunoSEQ multiplex PCR. This sample has approximately 290,000 clones, with about 80% found just once. Sequencing was done on a sample of PBMCs. The source is a girl aged 2 to 10 in good health and CMV-seronegative.

This clone has a handful of counts. The chain employs TRBV10-3 and TRBJ2-1; D is possibly TRBD2 (7 bases). Per germline, CDR1 ENHRY and CDR2 SYGVKD. This CDR3 comprises 16 residues. V lost 7 bases to trimming and J lost 4 bases, with 20 bases between them. CDR3 in DNA: TGTGCCATCACCGGGGGCGGGGAGGGGTCTTACAATGAGCAGTTCTTC. Residues: CAITGGGEGSYNEQFF.

V and J are TRBV7-8 and TRBJ2-6; D remains unclear. This CDR3 has 14 residues. Germline V gene data show CDR1 as SGHVS and CDR2 as FQNEAQ. The ends were cut back, 3 bases at V and 0 bases at J, with 3 bases in the middle. The CDR3 region is CASSFISGANVLTF. Written as DNA, the CDR3 is TGTGCCAGCAGCTTCATCTCTGGGGCCAACGTCCTGACTTTC.

The chain links TRBV5-1 to TRBJ2-1; 7 bases align to TRBD2. CDR3 length: 16 residues. Germline V gives CDR1 SGHRS, CDR2 YFSETQ. J lost 7 bases, V lost 4 bases, and 14 bases had no gene match. CDR3 DNA: TGCGCCAGCAGCCCCTCCGGGACTACCCGGAGGAATGAGCAGTTCTTC. It encodes CASSPSGTTRRNEQFF. Full variable domain (missing parts from reference TRBV5-1 and TRBJ2-1): KAGVTQTPRYLIKTRGQQVTLSCSPISGHRSVSWYQQTPGQGLQFLFEYFSETQRNKGNFPGRFSGRQFSNSRSEMNVSTLELGDSALYLCASSPSGTTRRNEQFFGPGTRLTVL.

The gene calls are TRBV27 and TRBJ2-7; 12 bases fit TRBD2. From germline, CDR1 is MNHEY and CDR2 SMNVEV (reference sequence). J was trimmed by 11 bases and V by 8 bases; bases with no gene match: 7. This CDR3 contains 12 residues. CDR3 region: CASGLAGLSEYF. The CDR3 DNA follows: TGTGCCAGCGGACTAGCGGGACTCTCTGAGTACTTC.

The V call is TRBV10-3, the J call TRBJ2-3; 9 positions agree with TRBD2. Germline V lookup: CDR1 ENHRY, CDR2 SYGVKD. CDR3 length: 18 amino acids. V dropped 0 bases and J dropped 0; count of bases not matched to a gene: 7. The CDR3 DNA reads TGTGCCATCAGTGAGTCGATTTCGCGGGAGGGAAGCACAGATACGCAGTATTTT. The encoded protein is CAISESISREGSTDTQYF.

V usage is TRBV4-1 and J usage is TRBJ1-3; 7 nucleotides line up with TRBD1. Germline values: CDR1 MGHRA, CDR2 YSYEKL. With V trimmed by 2 bases and J by 0 bases, 4 bases remained unmatched. This CDR3 region has 16 residues. The CDR3 sequence is CASSQTGVPSGNTIYF. CDR3 coding DNA: TGCGCCAGCAGCCAAACAGGGGTGCCCTCTGGAAACACCATATATTTT.

The CDR3, as DNA: TGCGCCAGCAGCTTGGCCGGTGCTAATGAAAAACTGTTTTTT. Encoded protein: CASSLAGANEKLFF. V and J are TRBV5-1 and TRBJ1-4; D is ambiguous. This CDR3 spans 14 amino acids. V was clipped by 0 bases and J by 3 bases, with 6 bases between them. Germline lookup yields CDR1 SGHRS and CDR2 YFSETQ.

This clone was counted a few times. The rearrangement joins TRBV27 to TRBJ2-5, with a weak D call TRBD2 (6 bases). The end of the DNA is better explained by TRBJ2-7, so the J call may be wrong. The V gene's germline CDR1 is MNHEY and CDR2 SMNVEV (reference sequence). This CDR3 spans 16 amino acids. In DNA, the CDR3 is TGTGCCAGCAGTTTATCCCCGGGACTTTCCTCCTACGAGCAGTACTTC. This translates into CASSLSPGLSSYEQYF.

V gene TRBV2 combines with J gene TRBJ2-7; 10 bases line up with TRBD2. V gave up 7 bases and J gave up 7 bases; unmatched junction bases: 7. Germline lookup yields CDR1 SNHLY and CDR2 FYNNEI. This CDR3 contains 13 residues. As DNA, the CDR3 is TGTGCCAGCATAAAGCGGGAGGGGGTGGAGCAGTACTTC. Its protein is CASIKREGVEQYF. The full variable domain, completed using reference TRBV2 and TRBJ2-7, is EPEVTQTPSHQVTQMGQEVILRCVPISNHLYFYWYRQILGQKVEFLVSFYNNEISEKSEIFDDQFSVERPDGSNFTLKIRSTKLEDSAMYFCASIKREGVEQYFGPGTRLTVT.

The rearrangement uses TRBV9 and TRBJ2-1, with no clear D. This CDR3 has 13 amino acids. In germline, CDR1 is SGDLS, CDR2 YYNGEE. V was trimmed by 6 bases and J by 6 bases, leaving 13 bases between them. CDR3 sequence: CASIPDNSNEQFF. CDR3 sequence (DNA): TGTGCCAGCATCCCAGACAATTCCAATGAGCAGTTCTTC.

CDR3 DNA sequence: TGTGCCAGCTGGCTAGCGGGAGGGAATGAGCAGTTCTTC. It is translated as CASWLAGGNEQFF. The rearrangement uses TRBV6-5 and TRBJ2-1; TRBD2 matches at 12 bases. J gave up 7 bases and V 8 bases, and 3 bases lay outside the gene matches. From germline, CDR1 is MNHEY and CDR2 SVGAGI. This CDR3 region has 13 residues.

CDR3 DNA sequence: TGCGCCAGCAGCCTACAGACAGGATCTAGCACAGATACGCAGTATTTT. Amino acid sequence: CASSLQTGSSTDTQYF. The chain links TRBV4-1 to TRBJ2-3; the D gene is possibly TRBD1 (6 bases). The germline CDR1 and CDR2 sequences are MGHRA and YSYEKL. The CDR3 is 16 residues long. V dropped 4 bases and J dropped 0 bases, with 14 bases sitting between them.

The V and J genes are TRBV28 and TRBJ2-3; D possibly corresponds to TRBD2 (7 bases). Germline V gene sequence: CDR1 MDHEN, CDR2 SYDVKM. The V end lost 10 bases, the J end lost 2 bases, and 19 bases lay between the germline ends. The CDR3 is made up of 15 amino acids. The DNA of the CDR3 is TGTGCCACTAATGGGGGGGGCGCCCCCACAGATACGCAGTATTTT. This translates into CATNGGGAPTDTQYF.

V usage is TRBV30 and J usage is TRBJ2-7; TRBD2 aligns across 7 bases. CDR3 length equals 12 residues. The germline V gene encodes CDR1 GTSNPN and CDR2 SVGIG (reference sequence). The trim removed 8 bases at V and 2 bases at J, leaving 6 bases unmatched. The CDR3 sequence: CAVREATYEQYF. The CDR3 DNA reads as TGTGCCGTCCGGGAGGCTACCTACGAGCAGTACTTC.

V usage is TRBV19 and J usage is TRBJ2-2, with 10 bases fitting TRBD2. J gave up 3 bases and V 7 bases, and 5 bases lay outside the gene matches. This CDR3 region has 15 residues. Germline CDR1 and CDR2: LNHDA and SQIVND (reference sequence). CDR3 coding DNA: TGTGCCAGTACCCGGACTAGCGGATACACCGGGGAGCTGTTTTTT. Protein sequence: CASTRTSGYTGELFF. The variable domain in full, completed from reference TRBV19 and TRBJ2-2, reads DGGITQSPKYLFRKEGQNVTLSCEQNLNHDAMYWYRQDPGQGLRLIYYSQIVNDFQKGDIAEGYSVSREKKESFPLTVTSAQKNPTAFYLCASTRTSGYTGELFFGEGSRLTVL.

This sequence joins TRBV21-1 and TRBJ2-5; the listed D gene, TRBD2, was not tested against the DNA. The end of the DNA fits TRBJ2-7 better, so the J call may be wrong. TRBV21-1 is flagged as a pseudogene. This CDR3 is 13 amino acids long. In nucleotides, the CDR3 is TGTGCCAGCAGCGCCGCCTACCTTCTCGAGCAGTACTTC. Translating gives CASSAAYLLEQYF.

The chain carries TRBV5-1 and TRBJ2-5, with 8 bases that match TRBD2. Trimming removed 0 bases from V and 4 bases from J; junction bases left unmatched: 8. Looked up from germline, CDR1 is SGHRS and CDR2 is YFSETQ. There are 16 residues in the CDR3. The CDR3 reads CASSLDLGGARETQYF. For the CDR3, the DNA is TGCGCCAGCAGCTTGGATCTCGGGGGGGCGAGAGAGACCCAGTACTTC. The complete variable domain, with remaining parts taken from reference TRBV5-1 and TRBJ2-5, reads KAGVTQTPRYLIKTRGQQVTLSCSPISGHRSVSWYQQTPGQGLQFLFEYFSETQRNKGNFPGRFSGRQFSNSRSEMNVSTLELGDSALYLCASSLDLGGARETQYFGPGTRLLVL.

The chain employs TRBV11-1 and TRBJ1-1; 9 bases are a match to TRBD1. CDR3 length: 17 amino acids. The ends lost 5 bases at V and 0 bases at J; junction bases unmatched: 10. The germline gives CDR1 SGHAT, CDR2 FQDESV (reference sequence). For the CDR3, the DNA is TGTGCCAGCAGCGATCCCGGGACAGGGCGATTGAACACTGAAGCTTTCTTT. Its protein product is CASSDPGTGRLNTEAFF.

The chain is built from TRBV7-7 and TRBJ2-2; possible D gene TRBD2, 5 bases. CDR3 length equals 14 residues. The germline V gene has CDR1 SSHAT and CDR2 FNYEAQ (reference sequence). V shed 1 base and J shed 6 bases, with 9 bases lying between them. This CDR3 reads CASSLERTAGELFF. The CDR3 nucleotides are TGTGCCAGCAGCTTAGAGCGGACGGCCGGGGAGCTGTTTTTT.

This chain joins TRBV2 and TRBJ1-2; 9 nucleotides align to TRBD1. Germline-derived CDR1 and CDR2 are SNHLY and FYNNEI. The CDR3 is made up of 14 amino acids. Germline trimming cut 6 bases from V and 3 bases from J; bases unmatched to any gene: 5. The CDR3 DNA reads TGTGCCAGCAGGAAGACAGGGGGGGACTATGGCTACACCTTC. Amino acids: CASRKTGGDYGYTF.

The chain is built from TRBV29-1 and TRBJ2-6, with a weak D call TRBD2 (5 bases). V was trimmed by 6 bases and J by 0 bases, leaving 12 bases between them. Germline assignment: CDR1 SQVTM and CDR2 ANQGSEA. The CDR3 contains 15 residues. CDR3 protein: CSVQAEGSGANVLTF. The CDR3 coding sequence is TGCAGCGTCCAGGCCGAGGGCTCTGGGGCCAACGTCCTGACTTTC.

V is TRBV10-3 and J is TRBJ1-2, with TRBD1 as a possible D gene (5 bases). Germline lookup yields CDR1 ENHRY and CDR2 SYGVKD. The CDR3 totals 14 residues. V lost 6 bases to trimming and J lost 1 base, with 12 bases between them. CDR3 in amino acids: CAIRGTPYNYGYTF. The CDR3 DNA reads TGTGCCATCAGAGGGACTCCTTATAACTATGGCTACACCTTC.

The chain carries TRBV30 and TRBJ1-2, with D maybe TRBD1 (5 bases). CDR1 is GTSNPN, CDR2 SVGIG, per germline (reference sequence). Trimming shortened V by 3 bases and J by 5 bases, and 13 bases separated the two germline ends. The CDR3 spans 13 residues. The chain's CDR3 is CAWSEGAGYGYTF. The CDR3 DNA reads as TGTGCCTGGAGCGAAGGGGCAGGGTATGGCTACACCTTC.

The chain links TRBV23-1 to TRBJ1-1; 9 nucleotides match TRBD1. TRBV23-1 is an ORF for which the function is uncertain. Trimming removed 0 bases from V and 0 bases from J; junction bases left unmatched: 5. The CDR3 spans 17 residues. In nucleotides, the CDR3 is TGCGCCAGCAGTCAATCGGAGACAGGGGGGCTGAACACTGAAGCTTTCTTT. Its translation: CASSQSETGGLNTEAFF.